This T cell receptor beta chain was documented in a study of blood T cell repertoires in COVID-19. Study-wide background: Collection of acute and convalescent COVID-19 samples took place in the United States, Italy and Spain. T cells, B-cell-depleted T cells, or PBMCs supplied cDNA or gDNA.

In the source study's methods: Reference gene primer amplification yielded estimated nucleated cell counts. Clones were sequenced by immunoSEQ multiplex PCR, and TCRdb holds only the in-frame ones, with some missing. The V and J calls and clone size come from that table; D and trimming were worked out from the DNA. The repertoire holds 53,000 or so clones, with 85% to 95% as singletons. V lost 4 bases, J lost 2 bases, and 13 bases stayed unmatched. The length of the CDR3 is 18 residues. The germline CDR1 and CDR2 sequences are LGHDT and YNNKEL (reference sequence). The TCR comes from a human donor in a cohort sampled during active COVID-19. The rearrangement uses TRBV3-1 (or the pseudogene TRBV3-2) and TRBJ2-1, with 8 bases identical to TRBD2. Sequencing was done on a sample of peripheral blood. Here the CDR3 reads CASSRRAGGVPTYNEQFF. The CDR3 nucleotides read TGTGCCAGCAGCCGTAGGGCGGGAGGCGTCCCCACCTACAATGAGCAGTTCTTC.